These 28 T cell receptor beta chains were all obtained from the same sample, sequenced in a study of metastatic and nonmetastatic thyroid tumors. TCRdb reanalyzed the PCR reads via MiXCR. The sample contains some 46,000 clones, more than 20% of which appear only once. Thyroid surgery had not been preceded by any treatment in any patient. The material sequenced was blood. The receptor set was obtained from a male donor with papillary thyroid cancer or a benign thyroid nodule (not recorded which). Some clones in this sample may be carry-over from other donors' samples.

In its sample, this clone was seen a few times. The CDR3 DNA reads TGTGCCAGCAGGATCCCCTCTTCGACAGCTAACTATGGCTACACCTTC. It encodes CASRIPSSTANYGYTF. This sequence joins TRBV28 and TRBJ1-2, with D perhaps TRBD1 (5 bases). V gave up 6 bases and J gave up 0 bases, with 17 bases separating them. The CDR3 has 16 amino acids. Germline V gene sequence: CDR1 MDHEN, CDR2 SYDVKM.

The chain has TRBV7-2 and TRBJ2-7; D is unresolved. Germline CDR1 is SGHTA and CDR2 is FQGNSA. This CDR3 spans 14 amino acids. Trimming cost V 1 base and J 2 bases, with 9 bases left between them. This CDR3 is CASSLVPEAYEQYF. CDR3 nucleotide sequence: TGTGCCAGCAGCTTAGTGCCTGAAGCCTACGAGCAGTACTTC.

DNA of the CDR3: TGCGCCAGCAGCCAAGTTATTGTAGGTTACGAGCAGTACTTC. Its protein is CASSQVIVGYEQYF. The J gene is TRBJ2-7, the V gene TRBV4-1; the D is unclear. This CDR3 has 14 residues. The V end was cut by 1 base, the J end by 4 bases, with 11 bases between. The V gene's germline CDR1 is MGHRA and CDR2 YSYEKL.

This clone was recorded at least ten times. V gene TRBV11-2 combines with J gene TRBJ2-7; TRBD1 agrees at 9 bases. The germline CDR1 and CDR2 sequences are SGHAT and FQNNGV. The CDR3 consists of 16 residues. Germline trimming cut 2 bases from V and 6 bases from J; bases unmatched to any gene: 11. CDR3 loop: CASSLIRDRVSLEQYF. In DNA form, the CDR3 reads TGTGCCAGCAGCTTAATCCGGGACAGGGTTTCCCTCGAGCAGTACTTC.

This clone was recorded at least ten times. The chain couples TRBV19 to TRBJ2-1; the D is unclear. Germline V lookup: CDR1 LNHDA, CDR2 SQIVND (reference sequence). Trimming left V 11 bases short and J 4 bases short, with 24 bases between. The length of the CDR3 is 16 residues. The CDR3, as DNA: TGTGCCGGAGCCAAAGTTGCGAGCGAGAGATACAATGAGCAGTTCTTC. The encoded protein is CAGAKVASERYNEQFF.

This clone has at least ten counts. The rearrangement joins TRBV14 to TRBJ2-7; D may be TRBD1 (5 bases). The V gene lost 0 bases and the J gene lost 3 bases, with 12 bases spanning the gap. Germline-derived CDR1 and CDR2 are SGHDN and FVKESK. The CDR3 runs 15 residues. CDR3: CASSQDRRQGYEQYF. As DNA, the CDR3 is TGTGCCAGCAGCCAAGACCGGCGGCAGGGCTACGAGCAGTACTTC.

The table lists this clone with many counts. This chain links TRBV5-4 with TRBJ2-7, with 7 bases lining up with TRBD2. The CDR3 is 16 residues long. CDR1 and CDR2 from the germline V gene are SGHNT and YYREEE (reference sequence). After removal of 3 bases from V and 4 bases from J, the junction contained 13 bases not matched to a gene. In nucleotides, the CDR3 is TGTGCCAGCAGCTCCCTCAGCGGGGAGTACTTATACGAGCAGTACTTC. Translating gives CASSSLSGEYLYEQYF.

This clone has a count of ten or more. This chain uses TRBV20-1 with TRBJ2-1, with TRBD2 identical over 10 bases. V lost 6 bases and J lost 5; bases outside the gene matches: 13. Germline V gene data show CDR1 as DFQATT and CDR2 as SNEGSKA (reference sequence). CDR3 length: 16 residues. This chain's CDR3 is CSATGASGSFDNEQFF. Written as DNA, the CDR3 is TGCAGTGCCACAGGAGCTAGCGGGAGTTTCGACAATGAGCAGTTCTTC.

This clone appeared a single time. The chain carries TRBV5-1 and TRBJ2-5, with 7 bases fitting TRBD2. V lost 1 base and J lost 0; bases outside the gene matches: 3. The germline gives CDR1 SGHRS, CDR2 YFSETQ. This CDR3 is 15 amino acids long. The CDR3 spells CASSLSGAHQETQYF. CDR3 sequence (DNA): TGCGCCAGCAGCTTGAGCGGGGCCCACCAAGAGACCCAGTACTTC. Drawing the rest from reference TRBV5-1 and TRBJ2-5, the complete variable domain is KAGVTQTPRYLIKTRGQQVTLSCSPISGHRSVSWYQQTPGQGLQFLFEYFSETQRNKGNFPGRFSGRQFSNSRSEMNVSTLELGDSALYLCASSLSGAHQETQYFGPGTRLLVL.

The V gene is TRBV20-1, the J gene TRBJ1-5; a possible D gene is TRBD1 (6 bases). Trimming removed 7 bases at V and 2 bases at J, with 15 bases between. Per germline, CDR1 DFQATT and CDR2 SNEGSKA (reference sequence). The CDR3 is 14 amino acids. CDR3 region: CSVDTGSGNQPQHF. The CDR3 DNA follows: TGCAGTGTCGATACAGGGTCTGGCAATCAGCCCCAGCATTTT.

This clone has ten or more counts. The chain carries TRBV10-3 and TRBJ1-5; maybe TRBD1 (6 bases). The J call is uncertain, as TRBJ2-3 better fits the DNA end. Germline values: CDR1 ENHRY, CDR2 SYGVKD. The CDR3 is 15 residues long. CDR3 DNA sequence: TGTGCCACCTCCCAGTCCGGGACAAGCAATCAGCCCCAGTATTTT. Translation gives CATSQSGTSNQPQYF.

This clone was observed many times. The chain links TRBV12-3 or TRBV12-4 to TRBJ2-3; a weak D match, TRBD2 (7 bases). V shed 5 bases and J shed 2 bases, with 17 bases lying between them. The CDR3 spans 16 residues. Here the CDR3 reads CASSTPGEGTTDTQYF. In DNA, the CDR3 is TGTGCCAGCAGTACTCCAGGGGAGGGGACCACAGATACGCAGTATTTT.

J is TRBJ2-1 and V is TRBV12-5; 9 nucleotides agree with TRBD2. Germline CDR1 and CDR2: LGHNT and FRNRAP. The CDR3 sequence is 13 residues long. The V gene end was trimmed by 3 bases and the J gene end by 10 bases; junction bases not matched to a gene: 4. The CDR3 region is CASGLAGGQEQFF. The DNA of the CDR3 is TGTGCTAGTGGTTTAGCGGGGGGCCAGGAGCAGTTCTTC.

The CDR3 nucleotides are TGCAGTGCTAGAACTTGGACAGGGCATTATTATGGCTACACCTTC. Translated, it gives CSARTWTGHYYGYTF. The chain has TRBV20-1 and TRBJ1-2, with TRBD1 matching over 8 bases. The CDR3 loop spans 15 amino acids. The germline CDR1 and CDR2 sequences are DFQATT and SNEGSKA (reference sequence). After removal of 2 bases from V and 5 bases from J, the junction contained 10 bases not matched to a gene.

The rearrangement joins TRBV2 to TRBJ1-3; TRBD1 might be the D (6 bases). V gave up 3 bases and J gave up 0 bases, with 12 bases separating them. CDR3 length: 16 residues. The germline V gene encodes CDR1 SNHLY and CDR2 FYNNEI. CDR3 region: CASSELGALSGNTIYF. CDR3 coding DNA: TGTGCCAGCAGTGAGCTGGGGGCGCTCTCTGGAAACACCATATATTTT.

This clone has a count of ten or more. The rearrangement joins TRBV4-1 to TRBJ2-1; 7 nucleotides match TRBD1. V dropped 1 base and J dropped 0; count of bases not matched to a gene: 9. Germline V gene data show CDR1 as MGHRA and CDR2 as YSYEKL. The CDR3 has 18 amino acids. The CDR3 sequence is CASSQADRVPLSYNEQFF. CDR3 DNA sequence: TGCGCCAGCAGCCAAGCCGACAGGGTACCCCTCTCCTACAATGAGCAGTTCTTC.

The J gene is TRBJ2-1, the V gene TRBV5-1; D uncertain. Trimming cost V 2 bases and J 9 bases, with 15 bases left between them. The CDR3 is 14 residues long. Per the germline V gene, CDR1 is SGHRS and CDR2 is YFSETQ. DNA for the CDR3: TGCGCCAGCAGCTTTATAGTCGGGTCGTGTGAGCAGTTCTTC. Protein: CASSFIVGSCEQFF.

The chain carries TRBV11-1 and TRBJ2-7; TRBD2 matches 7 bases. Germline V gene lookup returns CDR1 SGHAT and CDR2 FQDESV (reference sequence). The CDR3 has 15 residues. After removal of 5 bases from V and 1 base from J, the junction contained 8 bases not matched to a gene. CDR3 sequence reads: CASSPRIAGSYEQYF. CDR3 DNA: TGTGCCAGCAGCCCACGTATAGCGGGTTCCTACGAGCAGTACTTC.

CDR3 in DNA: TGTGCCAGCAGCGGCTGGACTACCACCTCCTACGAGCAGTACTTC. Encoded protein: CASSGWTTTSYEQYF. The chain couples TRBV7-9 to TRBJ2-7; D perhaps matches TRBD2 (6 bases). The CDR3 is 15 residues long. The germline V gene encodes CDR1 SEHNR and CDR2 FQNEAQ (reference sequence). Between the trimmed V and J ends, which lost 5 bases and 0 bases, there was a span of 14 bases.

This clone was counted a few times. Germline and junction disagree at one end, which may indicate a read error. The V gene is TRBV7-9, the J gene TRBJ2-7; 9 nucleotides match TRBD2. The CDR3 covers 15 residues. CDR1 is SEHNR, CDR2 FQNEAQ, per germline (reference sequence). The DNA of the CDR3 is TGTGCCAGCATCTTAAGCCTAGCGGGATCAAACGAGCAGTACTTC. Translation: CASILSLAGSNEQYF.

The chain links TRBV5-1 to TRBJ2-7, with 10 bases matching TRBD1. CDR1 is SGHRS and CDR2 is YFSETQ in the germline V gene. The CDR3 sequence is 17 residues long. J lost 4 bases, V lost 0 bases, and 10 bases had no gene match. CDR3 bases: TGCGCCAGCAGCTTGGATTACCCTGACAGGGGGCAATACGAGCAGTACTTC. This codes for CASSLDYPDRGQYEQYF.

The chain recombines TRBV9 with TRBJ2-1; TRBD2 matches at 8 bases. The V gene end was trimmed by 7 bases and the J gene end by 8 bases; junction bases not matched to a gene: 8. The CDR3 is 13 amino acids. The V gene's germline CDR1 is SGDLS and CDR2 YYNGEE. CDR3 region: CASSPNGGDEQFF. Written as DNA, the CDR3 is TGTGCCAGCTCTCCGAACGGGGGGGATGAGCAGTTCTTC.

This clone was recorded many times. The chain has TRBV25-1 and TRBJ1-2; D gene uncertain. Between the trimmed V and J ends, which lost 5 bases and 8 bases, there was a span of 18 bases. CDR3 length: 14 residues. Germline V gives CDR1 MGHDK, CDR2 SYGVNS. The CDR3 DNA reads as TGTGCCAGCAGTTTAGGATTTCACAACGCGGGCTACACCTTC. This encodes CASSLGFHNAGYTF.

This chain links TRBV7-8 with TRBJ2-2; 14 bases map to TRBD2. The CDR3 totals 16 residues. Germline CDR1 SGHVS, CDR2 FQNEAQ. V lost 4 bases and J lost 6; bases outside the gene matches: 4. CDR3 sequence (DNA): TGTGCCAGCAGCTCTGGACTAGCGGGAGGATCCGGGGAGCTGTTTTTT. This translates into CASSSGLAGGSGELFF.

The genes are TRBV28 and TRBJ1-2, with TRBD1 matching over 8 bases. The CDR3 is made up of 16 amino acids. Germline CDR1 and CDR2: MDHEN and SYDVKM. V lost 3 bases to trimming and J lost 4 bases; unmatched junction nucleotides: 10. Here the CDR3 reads CASSFRQGSYRYGYTF. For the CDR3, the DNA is TGTGCCAGCAGTTTCAGACAGGGGTCATACCGCTATGGCTACACCTTC.

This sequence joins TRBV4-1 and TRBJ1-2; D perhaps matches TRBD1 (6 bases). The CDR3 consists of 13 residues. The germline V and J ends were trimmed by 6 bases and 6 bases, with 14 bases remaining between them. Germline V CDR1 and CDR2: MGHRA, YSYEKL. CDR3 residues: CASSPNGGHGYTF. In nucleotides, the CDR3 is TGCGCCAGCAGTCCGAATGGGGGGCATGGCTACACCTTC.

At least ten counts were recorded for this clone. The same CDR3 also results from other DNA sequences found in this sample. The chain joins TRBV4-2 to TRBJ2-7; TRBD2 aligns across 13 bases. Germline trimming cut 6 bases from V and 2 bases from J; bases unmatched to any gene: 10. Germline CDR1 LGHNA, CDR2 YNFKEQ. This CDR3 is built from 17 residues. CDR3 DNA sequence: TGTGCCAGCAGTCGACCCGGGGGGACTAGCGGGACCTACGAGCAGTACTTC. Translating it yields CASSRPGGTSGTYEQYF.

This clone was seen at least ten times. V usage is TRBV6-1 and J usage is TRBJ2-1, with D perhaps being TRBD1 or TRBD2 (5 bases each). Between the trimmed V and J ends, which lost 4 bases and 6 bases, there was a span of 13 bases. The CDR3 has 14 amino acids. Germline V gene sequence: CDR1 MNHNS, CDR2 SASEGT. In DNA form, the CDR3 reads TGTGCCAGCAGTGCTTGGGGGAGCTCCAATGAGCAGTTCTTC. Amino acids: CASSAWGSSNEQFF.